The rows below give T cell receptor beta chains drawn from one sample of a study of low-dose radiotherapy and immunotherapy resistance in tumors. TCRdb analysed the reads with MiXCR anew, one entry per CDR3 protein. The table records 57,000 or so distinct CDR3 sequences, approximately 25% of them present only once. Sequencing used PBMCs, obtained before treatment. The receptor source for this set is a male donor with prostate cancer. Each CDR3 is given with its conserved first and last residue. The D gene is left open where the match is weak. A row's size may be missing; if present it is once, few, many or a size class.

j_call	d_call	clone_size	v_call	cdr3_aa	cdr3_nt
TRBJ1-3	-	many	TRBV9	CASSVGVSGNTIYF	TGTGCCAGCAGCGTAGGAGTCTCTGGAAACACCATATATTTT
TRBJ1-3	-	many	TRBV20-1	CSARGGSGNTIYF	TGCAGTGCTAGAGGGGGCTCTGGAAACACCATATATTTT
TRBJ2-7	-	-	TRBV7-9	CASSPLRDTKWYEQYF	TGTGCCAGCAGCCCGCTACGGGACACCAAATGGTACGAGCAGTACTTC
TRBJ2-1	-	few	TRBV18	CASSILAEFSYNEQFF	TGTGCCAGCTCCATCCTAGCCGAATTCTCCTACAATGAGCAGTTCTTC
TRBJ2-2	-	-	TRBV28	CTSFSGSNTGELFF	TGTACCAGCTTTTCAGGGTCGAACACCGGGGAGCTGTTTTTT
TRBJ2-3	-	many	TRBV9	CASSVNTGGTDTQYF	TGTGCCAGCAGCGTGAATACGGGAGGCACAGATACGCAGTATTTT
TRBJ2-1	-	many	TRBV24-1	CATSPGASDRNEQFF	TGTGCCACCAGTCCTGGGGCTAGCGATCGCAATGAGCAGTTCTTC
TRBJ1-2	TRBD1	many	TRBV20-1	CSVQGDYGYTF	TGCAGTGTACAGGGGGACTATGGCTACACCTTC
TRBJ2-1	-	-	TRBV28	CASSLRGDFEQFF	TGTGCCAGCAGTTTGAGGGGGGACTTTGAGCAGTTCTTC
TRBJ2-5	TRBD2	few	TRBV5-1	CASSMGLAGGQETQYF	TGCGCCAGCAGCATGGGACTAGCGGGAGGCCAAGAGACCCAGTACTTC
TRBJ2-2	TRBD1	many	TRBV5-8	CASSLGTGAGELFF	TGTGCCAGCAGCTTGGGGACAGGGGCCGGGGAGCTGTTTTTT
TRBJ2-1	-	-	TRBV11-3	CASSLGGVVYNEQFF	TGTGCCAGCAGCTTAGGGGGAGTTGTTTACAATGAGCAGTTCTTC
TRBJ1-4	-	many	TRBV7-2	CASSLLYGEKLFF	TGTGCCAGCAGCTTGCTATACGGTGAAAAACTGTTTTTT
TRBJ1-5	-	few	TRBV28	CASGGNSNQPQHF	TGTGCCAGCGGGGGTAATAGCAATCAGCCCCAGCATTTT
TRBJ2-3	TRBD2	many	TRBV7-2	CASSSTLAGGASLYF	TGTGCCAGCAGCTCGACTCTAGCGGGGGGGGCTAGTTTGTATTTT
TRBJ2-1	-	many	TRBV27	CASSFVRPYNEQFF	TGTGCCAGCAGTTTTGTCAGACCCTACAATGAGCAGTTCTTC
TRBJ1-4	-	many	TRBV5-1	CASSSHGNHEKLFF	TGCGCCAGCAGCTCTCACGGGAACCATGAAAAACTGTTTTTT
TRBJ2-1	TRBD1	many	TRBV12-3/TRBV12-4	CASSSTGTGGDEQFF	TGTGCCAGCAGCAGCACCGGGACAGGGGGAGATGAGCAGTTCTTC
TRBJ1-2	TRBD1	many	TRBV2	CASSGTTGFSGYTF	TGTGCCAGCAGTGGGACGACAGGGTTTTCTGGCTACACCTTC
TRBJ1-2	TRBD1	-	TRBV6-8	CASSLRDRFYGYTF	TGTGCCAGCAGTCTCCGGGACAGATTCTATGGCTACACCTTC
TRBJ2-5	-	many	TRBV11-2	CASSAQSGVYETQYF	TGTGCCAGCAGCGCACAGTCGGGAGTTTATGAGACCCAGTACTTC
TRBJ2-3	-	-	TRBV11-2	CASSLGYSDTHYF	TGTGCCAGCAGCTTAGGCTATTCAGATACGCATTATTTT
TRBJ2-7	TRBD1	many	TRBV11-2	CASSLLENRGYEQYF	TGTGCCAGCAGCCTTCTTGAGAACAGGGGCTACGAGCAGTACTTC
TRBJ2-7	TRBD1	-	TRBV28	CASSLRTGIEQYF	TGTGCCAGCAGCCTCCGGACAGGGATTGAGCAGTACTTC
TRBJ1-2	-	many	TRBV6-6	CASSYPDISYGYTF	TGTGCCAGCAGTTACCCCGACATCAGCTATGGCTACACCTTC
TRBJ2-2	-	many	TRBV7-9	CASSLGRGTLNTGELFF	TGTGCCAGCAGCTTAGGACGCGGGACACTTAACACCGGGGAGCTGTTTTTT
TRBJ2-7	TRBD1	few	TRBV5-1	CASSPGQGAYEQYF	TGCGCCAGCAGCCCAGGACAGGGAGCCTACGAGCAGTACTTC
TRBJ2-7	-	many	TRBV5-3	CASSFRQAAYEQYF	TGTGCCAGCAGCTTCAGACAGGCGGCCTACGAGCAGTACTTC
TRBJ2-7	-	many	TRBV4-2	CASSQDPQTAYEQYF	TGTGCCAGCAGCCAAGATCCTCAGACAGCCTACGAGCAGTACTTC
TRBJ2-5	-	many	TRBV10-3	CAISEGGIGETQYF	TGTGCCATCAGTGAAGGAGGGATCGGAGAGACCCAGTACTTC
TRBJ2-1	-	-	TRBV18	CASSPGSRLVVGEQFF	TGTGCCAGCTCACCCGGGTCGAGACTAGTGGTCGGTGAGCAGTTCTTC
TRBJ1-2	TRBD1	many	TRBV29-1	CSVARDSPIYGYTF	TGCAGCGTTGCCCGGGACAGCCCAATCTATGGCTACACCTTC
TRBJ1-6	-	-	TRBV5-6	CASRGTANSPLHF	TGTGCCAGCAGGGGGACGGCTAATTCACCCCTCCACTTT
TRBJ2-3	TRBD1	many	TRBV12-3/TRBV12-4	CASSTRQGSTDTQYF	TGTGCCAGCAGCACCAGACAGGGCTCCACAGATACGCAGTATTTT
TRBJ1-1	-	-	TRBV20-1	CSADRGPSTEAFF	TGCAGTGCCGACCGCGGACCAAGCACTGAAGCTTTCTTT
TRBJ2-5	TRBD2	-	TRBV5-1	CASSFSNQRGQETQYF	TGCGCCAGCAGCTTCAGTAACCAGCGGGGCCAAGAGACCCAGTACTTC
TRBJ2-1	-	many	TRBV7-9	CASSLGMGSYNEQFF	TGTGCCAGCAGCTTAGGTATGGGCAGCTACAATGAGCAGTTCTTC